One and the same sample provided the 7 T cell receptor beta chains below, sequenced in a study of T cells in women clearing cervical HPV infection. Sequencing was performed with immunoSEQ multiplex PCR; in TCRdb, only in-frame clones are kept and a portion is missing. The sample totals about 12,000 clones; its top ten clones hold around 25%. Material: blood buffy coat. The receptors were sampled from a woman aged 18 to 75 with a cervical HPV16 infection that either progressed to CIN3+ or cleared (not recorded which).

The DNA read from the CDR3 is TGCGCCAGCAGCTGGGGGGGTGGC. This gives the protein CASSWGGG. The complete CDR3 reads CASSWGGGYTF. The chain recombines TRBV5-1 with TRBJ1-2; D might be TRBD1 (5 bases). The CDR3 goes on 3 residues after the read ends, and that part is filled in from the germline J gene. Per the germline V gene, CDR1 is SGHRS and CDR2 is YFSETQ. This CDR3 contains 11 residues. V lost 3 bases, J lost 7 bases, and 7 bases lay in between. Combining the CDR3 with reference TRBV5-1 and TRBJ1-2 gives the whole variable domain KAGVTQTPRYLIKTRGQQVTLSCSPISGHRSVSWYQQTPGQGLQFLFEYFSETQRNKGNFPGRFSGRQFSNSRSEMNVSTLELGDSALYLCASSWGGGYTFGSGTRLTVV.

On this clone: The read ends 3 residues shy of where the CDR3 ends; the end is completed using the germline J gene. The chain carries TRBV28 and TRBJ1-5; D perhaps matches TRBD1 (5 bases). The CDR3 has 14 residues. Trimming took 6 bases from V and 6 from J, leaving 15 bases between them. Germline CDR1 reads MDHEN; CDR2 reads SYDVKM. The CDR3 protein is CASSKQGFGQPQHF. The sequenced part of the CDR3 DNA is TGTGCCAGCAGCAAGCAGGGCTTCGGTCAGCCC.

For this clone: The CDR3 end lies 3 residues beyond the end of the read and is filled in from the germline J gene. The J gene is TRBJ2-7, the V gene TRBV30; D is possibly TRBD2 (5 bases). Deletions cut 5 bases from V and 1 base from J, with 12 bases between. The germline V gene encodes CDR1 GTSNPN and CDR2 SVGIG (reference sequence). The CDR3 consists of 13 residues. CDR3 residues: CAWRKGGSYEQYF. CDR3 DNA, as far as it was read: TGTGCCTGGCGGAAGGGCGGGTCCTACGAG.

To note about this clone: The read is 3 residues too short to cover the CDR3 end, so that end is filled in from the germline J gene. The chain combines TRBV2 with TRBJ1-5; unclear D gene. CDR3 size: 13 residues. CDR1 is SNHLY and CDR2 is FYNNEI in the germline V gene. V was trimmed by 6 bases and J by 5 bases, leaving 11 bases between them. CDR3 bases read: TGTGCCAGCAGCGCAAACAACCATCAGCCC. This encodes CASSANNHQP. The complete CDR3 sequence is CASSANNHQPQHF.

About this clone itself: The read falls 3 residues short of the CDR3 end, and the missing part is taken from the germline J gene. The V gene is TRBV20-1, the J gene TRBJ1-6; D is possibly TRBD1 (6 bases). The germline V and J ends were trimmed by 3 bases and 9 bases, with 18 bases remaining between them. Per the germline V gene, CDR1 is DFQATT and CDR2 is SNEGSKA (reference sequence). This CDR3 region has 15 residues. The CDR3 protein is CSASPVVGGSSPLHF. Incomplete CDR3 DNA: TGCAGTGCTAGCCCGGTTGTAGGGGGAAGTTCACCC.

In regard to this clone: Coverage ceases 3 residues before the CDR3 finishes, and the germline J gene fills in the end. The chain joins TRBV4-2 to TRBJ2-3; 9 nucleotides match TRBD1. V shed 0 bases and J 1 base; nucleotides not matched to a gene: 17. Germline CDR1 and CDR2: LGHNA and YNFKEQ. The CDR3 covers 21 residues. The CDR3 DNA, read in part, is TGTGCCAGCAGCCAAGATCGGCCCAAGACCAAACAGGGGGCTTGCACAGATACG. As protein: CASSQDRPKTKQGACTDT. The full CDR3 sequence reads CASSQDRPKTKQGACTDTQYF.

A remark on this clone: The missing CDR3 end, 3 residues past where the read stops, is filled in from the germline J gene. The chain combines TRBV20-1 with TRBJ2-1; weak D call: TRBD2 (5 bases). The germline V and J ends were trimmed by 3 bases and 1 base, with 13 bases remaining between them. Per germline, CDR1 DFQATT and CDR2 SNEGSKA (reference sequence). The CDR3 runs 15 residues. CDR3 DNA (partial): TGCAGTGCTAGTCCCTCGGGGTGGTCCTACAATGAG. Its protein is CSASPSGWSYNE. In full, the CDR3 reads CSASPSGWSYNEQFF.